This T cell receptor beta chain emerged from a study of Graves' ophthalmopathy and Graves' hyperthyroidism (dated by TCRdb to the late 2010s). Describing the broader study: Peripheral blood was collected at initial diagnosis, prior to any treatment. After sampling, hyperthyroidism patients received methimazole starting at 30 mg daily, and ophthalmopathy patients received high-dose intravenous methylprednisolone. In total, 135 blood samples were TCR-sequenced: approximately 42 ophthalmopathy, roughly 77 hyperthyroidism and approximately 17 hyperthyroidism-to-ophthalmopathy patients. T-cell repertoires of thyroid tissue and blood were compared in several hyperthyroidism patients. The study used signatures of the TCR beta repertoire to tell Graves' ophthalmopathy apart from Graves' hyperthyroidism and to predict which patients would progress to ophthalmopathy. For training and testing, the 80 to 100 patients in the discovery cohort were randomly divided in a 7:3 ratio. To explore V-J signatures that distinguish ophthalmopathy from hyperthyroidism, a discovery set of roughly 98 patients was enrolled, made up of over 40 with ophthalmopathy and fewer than 60 with stable hyperthyroidism. An independent validation cohort was composed of around 19 hyperthyroidism patients and approximately 15 patients who later progressed from hyperthyroidism to ophthalmopathy. General findings and caveats noted by the study authors: Sample size was not statistically predetermined, and group allocation was not concealed from the investigators. Ophthalmopathy was separated from stable hyperthyroidism by the 13-signature model with roughly 90% sensitivity and around 81% specificity in cross-validation and with 80%/75% in the test set. In validation, the model predicted ophthalmopathy progression with about 71% sensitivity and 72% to 80% specificity; roughly 11 predicted patients were CT-confirmed with GO in a median of about 7.1 months. Most expanded thyroid clonotypes with a frequency above 0.001 also appeared in blood, which suggests that blood repertoires may reflect the immune response in the thyroid.

As concerns this clonotype: No antigen is known for it. The input lacks base qualities; no much larger clone sits a single base away.

Ophthalmopathy patients were characterized by moderately to severely active disease, a Clinical Activity Score of at least 3, a NOSPECS grade of at least 4, and a disease duration under 3 months. Patients with other autoimmune diseases, uncontrolled infections, pregnancy or lactation were excluded. Clinical symptoms, serum thyroxine, TRAb, thyroid ultrasound and orbital computed tomography formed the basis of the diagnosis. Ficoll-Paque density gradient centrifugation was used to isolate PBMCs from under 11 ml of fresh peripheral blood. Total RNA was extracted using Trizol reagent, and RNA quality was checked on an Agilent 2100 Bioanalyzer. CDR1 and CDR2 are drawn from the germline V gene (reference sequence): MNHEY, SMNVEV. Deletion took 8 bases off V and 1 base off J, with a span of 11 bases between the germline ends. From the cysteine up to the phenylalanine, the CDR3 has a length of 14 residues. The kept DNA is CDR3 alone, 42 bases in frame from the first base.

For repertoire sequencing, the TCR beta CDR3 regions were amplified from RNA transcripts. The first round was an RT-PCR using HTBI primers with the Qiagen OneStep RT-PCR kit, and this first round was followed by a second-round multiplex PCR, then size selection and purification. The libraries underwent paired-end sequencing with 100 bp reads on an Illumina HiSeq2000. Per the original workflow: SOAPnuke was used to process the reads, removing any read that contained adapters or uncalled bases, had a mean Phred below 15, or lacked an exact match to the constant primer or identifier. COPE v1.2.5 was used to merge high-quality paired reads. Each unique nucleotide sequence was treated as a clonotype, and MiTCR v1.1 was used to align the clonotypes to the IMGT TRB V, D and J references. The analysis was limited to V-J combinations with a frequency above 0.0001, which together covered 99.2% of the repertoires. For each V-J combination, a TCR clonal expansion and chaos score was defined as the ratio of F50 clonal expansion to chaos observed in the TCRdist matrix. Welch's t-statistics and random forest were used to narrow the features down to more than 10 V-J combinations, which were then fed into a naive Bayes classifier. The similarity between thyroid and blood repertoires was quantified using the Morisita-Horn index. Using fastp trimming at Q25 and MiXCR clonotype assembly, TCRdb reanalyzed the public sequencing data and kept in-frame beta chains. One record per CDR3 amino acid sequence lists the most common genes and DNA. TCRdb, not the original authors, processed these V and J calls. For this sample the table gives more than 150,000 distinct CDR3 sequences, of which approximately 40% were detected only once. Of the sample, 5.8% falls within the top ten clones.

Sequenced material: peripheral blood. The origin of this receptor is a woman between 40 and 55 years old with Graves' ophthalmopathy. Donor details come from another sample of the same person, matched by shared clones. The receptor chain draws on TRBV27 and TRBJ2-2; 6 matching bases give a weak D call of TRBD1. CDR3 loop: CASDRSWNTGELFF. The bases read TGTGCCAGCGACAGGTCATGGAACACCGGGGAGCTGTTTTTT.